The source of this TCR beta chain is a study of CD8 T cells in ankylosing spondylitis. Construction of TCR beta libraries was performed using quantitative 5'-RACE with molecular barcodes. TCRdb analysed the 5' RACE reads with MiXCR anew, one entry per CDR3 protein. The table lists fewer than 250,000 distinct CDR3 sequences, about 10% of them singletons, with about 2.5% in the top ten. Notes on the study in general: Clones linked to disease, bearing a CD8+ phenotype, were relatively rare in peripheral blood. Enrichment of disease-linked clones was reportedly significant in matched ankylosing spondylitis synovial fluid.

This clonotype was observed a few times. Its antigen is as yet unknown. Trimming shortened V by 0 bases and J by 0 bases, and 8 bases separated the two germline ends. The CDR3 is made up of 14 amino acids. CDR1 is GTSNPN, CDR2 SVGIG, per germline (reference sequence). The J gene is TRBJ1-1, the V gene TRBV30; maybe TRBD1 (5 bases). The sample was blood, either unsorted or a sorted T cell fraction (not recorded which). This TCR was sampled from a male donor with ankylosing spondylitis or in good health (not recorded which). CDR3 sequence reads: CAWSVPGLNTEAFF. CDR3 bases: TGTGCCTGGAGTGTACCGGGGCTGAACACTGAAGCTTTCTTT.